This TCR beta chain is from a study of T cell responses to AZD1222 COVID-19 vaccine. Study-level points and caveats: At study baseline, merely six AZD1222 recipients were seropositive. Repertoire sampling happened only post peak T cell response. After two AZD1222 doses, spike-specific TCR breadth and depth rose versus day 0.

Clones were sequenced by immunoSEQ multiplex PCR, and TCRdb holds only the in-frame ones, with some missing. The sample has around 96,000 clones, around 84% seen once. With respect to this clone: What it recognizes is unknown.

The source of this sequence is an adult who received the AZD1222 COVID-19 vaccine. The material sequenced was peripheral blood, taken 28 days after the second AZD1222 dose.

CDR3 DNA: TGTGCCAGCAGCTTACTCCCTCGGACTAGCGGGAGGGGCACAGATACGCAGTATTTT. Protein product: CASSLLPRTSGRGTDTQYF. V gene TRBV7-3 combines with J gene TRBJ2-3; 15 bases agree with TRBD2. CDR1 and CDR2 from the germline V gene are SGHTA and FQGTGA. The CDR3 has 19 amino acids. The ends lost 2 bases at V and 1 base at J; junction bases unmatched: 7. Full variable domain (outside the CDR3, taken from reference TRBV7-3 and TRBJ2-3): GAGVSQTPSNKVTEKGKYVELRCDPISGHTALYWYRQSLGQGPEFLIYFQGTGAADDSGLPNDRFFAVRPEGSVSTLKIQRTERGDSAVYLCASSLLPRTSGRGTDTQYFGPGTRLTVL.